This T cell receptor (beta chain) was identified in a study of cytomegalovirus exposure and HLA in healthy donors (dated by TCRdb to 2016 to 2017). Study-wide context: An earlier analysis of roughly 500 of the donors reported approximately 280 Gb of sequence data and approximately 120 million unique TCR beta sequences obtained from roughly 170 million T cells. Roughly 300 gigabases of sequencing data and tens of millions of unique TCR sequences were included in an early release covering around 650 HLA-typed donors. Of the roughly 400 genotyped donors, 81% were placed in the genetic ancestry cluster associated with self-reported Caucasian donors. The study was designed to test whether signatures of past pathogen exposure could be identified by cataloging public T cell receptors. The study used immunosequencing to profile the T cell repertoires of about 670 subjects and linked those repertoires to cytomegalovirus serostatus. A separate validation cohort of about 110 different subjects was used in addition to the 666-subject first cohort. The study combined high-throughput TCR immunosequencing, statistical association of individual TCRs with disease status, and machine learning to predict cytomegalovirus infection status. To study patterns of TCR occurrence, a later analysis re-analyzed previously published TCR beta repertoires from 650 to 750 donors and added high-resolution HLA genotyping. Rather than drawing on any new phenotypic data, the later analysis identified candidate immune exposures from TCR beta sequences and the way those sequences occurred across donors. To decide whether each TCR beta V gene segment behaved as functional or pseudogenic, an earlier analysis of some 540 of the donors relied on high-throughput TCR beta sequencing. Donor age, sex, ethnicity and CMV serostatus were compiled together with the repertoire data. In a later genetic analysis, genome-wide SNP genotypes for 398 of the 666 donors were used, and that subset was treated as a discovery cohort. Every discovery cohort repertoire had been produced on one sequencing platform. Class I and class II HLA loci were covered by the typing at four-digit resolution. The number of typed donors differed by locus: about 629-630 for A, B, C, DRB1 and DQB1; about 520 for DQA1; about 600 for DPA1; and about 470 for DPB1. Because of strong linkage in the cohort, roughly five DR-DQ haplotypes were treated as single units for association and clustering. Among 398 genotyped donors of the cohort, an average of around 240,000 unique TCR beta nucleotide sequences was sequenced per donor, of which about 19% were non-productive.

Points on this clone: Its antigen is currently not known. Per-nucleotide qualities are absent, and no much larger clonotype sits a single base away.

The germline V gene sets CDR1 to ENHRY and CDR2 to SYGVKD. V loses 0 bases, J loses 9 bases, and the germline ends lie 12 bases apart. The CDR3 starts with the cysteine, ends with the phenylalanine, and has 14 residues. Only CDR3 DNA is held: 42 bases, read in frame from base 1. What the research found in general, with its limitations: Compared with the roughly 600-donor mean, donors in an Asian-associated ancestry cluster had fewer N-insertions in productive TCRs, according to a later genetic analysis. In a later analysis, most CMV-associated TCR beta chains were found to appear HLA-restricted, with HLA associations seemingly driven largely by CMV exposure. The classifier was reported to diagnose cytomegalovirus status with high specificity and sensitivity in both the original and validation cohorts. An earlier analysis of approximately 590 of the donors showed that most TCR beta V segments appeared in productive rearrangements either about 90% or about 30% of the time, which broadly matched IMGT annotations. Linkage disequilibrium might explain the correlated functional status among segregating V segments, but an unknown experimental factor could not be excluded. A later analysis found that TCR association rates varied across HLA loci, with DRB1 alleles showing the most associated TCRs and HLA-C alleles the fewest. A few of the identified cytomegalovirus-associated TCR beta chains were confirmed in vitro to be specific for cytomegalovirus antigens. In the study, some 160 TCR beta chains were listed as associated with cytomegalovirus. A cluster of highly shared sequence variants was judged likely to represent a technical artifact of the sequencing pipeline. Most TCR sequences were seen in very few donors, while some public TCRs were found in many individuals. Only TCR beta chains were sequenced in this cohort, and the absence of alpha or paired-chain data limited detectable features. In a later analysis, some 18,000 TCR beta sequences were associated with specific HLA alleles at a false discovery rate of 0.05. According to a later analysis, parvovirus B19, influenza, CMV and Epstein-Barr virus appeared linked to several top co-occurrence clusters. Presence/absence analyses assumed roughly uniform sequencing depth across donors, an assumption that may not hold. The only immune exposure information available for the cohort was CMV serostatus. Assigning TCR associations to individual alleles was difficult when HLA alleles, especially DR and DQ, strongly co-occurred. A further reported finding was that TCR beta sequences accurately predicted the HLA-A and HLA-B alleles for most subjects in the first cohort. According to the authors, the approach could potentially be generalized to other disease states and immunological phenotypes. An association between a missense DCLRE1C variant and V-gene and J-gene trimming of TCR beta chains was found in a later genetic analysis and replicated in an independent cohort. Around 16 rarely observed V segments, including chromosome 9 orphons, were excluded from the earlier analysis of several hundred of the donors because counts were too low. Because the 87-base-pair reads could not distinguish some IMGT-functional V segments, including TRBV6-2 and TRBV6-3, those segments were excluded. Because HLA typing was missing for some donors at each locus, association tests included only the typed subset. In a later analysis, HLA-associated TCR beta chains showed more clonal expansion and lower generation probabilities than non-associated chains that were equally common.

The cohort consisted of some 730 healthy bone marrow donors. At the time of sampling, all cohort members were nominally healthy, though unrecorded immune exposures were likely present. The donor tested CMV seropositive, placing the donor among the approximately 290 seropositive members of the cohort. Every donor gave a peripheral blood sample, and the peripheral blood mononuclear cells from that sample were used for TCR beta sequencing. Genomic DNA was extracted from the blood cell samples with the Qiagen DNeasy Blood Extraction Kit. The library was built by means of the immunoSEQ multiplex PCR assay. The multiplex PCR relied on a mix of 60 forward primers for TCR Vbeta segments and 13 reverse primers for TCR Jbeta segments. The CDR3 region of rearranged TCR beta genes was amplified from genomic DNA with a multiplex PCR assay. Amplified TCR beta libraries were sequenced as 87-base-pair reads on the Illumina HiSeq System. From the authors' description of their analysis: A later analysis tallied roughly 80 million unique TCR beta chains across the approximately 670 repertoires, and about 10 million of those chains were shared by two or more donors. Raw reads were error-corrected and collapsed into unique sequences with a nearest-neighbor algorithm that merged closely related sequences to remove PCR and sequencing errors. CDR3 sequences were aligned to IMGT reference sequences to assign V, D and J gene segments. For a sequence to be retained, at least a six-nucleotide match to both a V gene segment and a J gene segment was required. A rearrangement counted as productive if the CDR3 had no stop codons and remained in frame with V and J, and every other rearrangement counted as non-productive. CDR3 was defined by IMGT convention, running from the second conserved V-encoded cysteine to the conserved J-encoded phenylalanine. The earlier analysis of about 640 of the donors excluded any sequence lacking an unambiguous match to a single V gene segment. An earlier analysis of 587 of the donors called V segments functional above 56.7% productive rearrangements and segregating when the between-donor standard deviation exceeded 5%. A statistical classification framework was built to diagnose cytomegalovirus status from the catalog of TCR beta chain sequences. In a later analysis, V and J genes were assigned by comparing TCR nucleotide sequences against IMGT/GENE-DB human TR gene sequences. Using the TCRdist pipeline, a later analysis assigned CDR3 sequences along with most-parsimonious VDJ recombination scenarios. A later analysis defined each TCR beta chain by its CDR3 amino acid sequence plus V-gene family, and excluded reads lacking a unique V-gene family. A later analysis removed over 500 highly shared, low-generation-probability nucleotide sequences to deal with suspected cross-contamination and a sequencing artifact. In a later analysis, a clonal expansion index for each public chain was calculated from normalized within-repertoire ranks of inferred template counts. A later analysis computed generation probabilities with a VDJ recombination model fitted to out-of-frame rearrangements, and checked the results against IGoR. A later analysis scored TCR-TCR, TCR-HLA and TCR-CMV co-occurrence with hypergeometric tests, applying a repertoire-size bias correction to TCR pairs. A later analysis estimated false discovery rates by permuting HLA or CMV assignments 20 times. In a later analysis, co-occurring TCRs were grouped using DBSCAN, with TCRdist sequence similarity added in when clustering inside HLA-allele-positive subsets. Co-occurrence clustering excluded repertoires with fewer than 30,000 or more than 120,000 public chains, plus five with anomalous nucleotide sharing. Drawn from immuneACCESS, this table holds only the in-frame rearrangements with V and J called that TCRdb kept. Clones are partly lost; checked studies trace under half to an unresolved V gene and leave the rest unexplained. From that table come the V and J calls and clone size; the DNA was used to work out D and trimming. Recorded for this sample are some 120,000 clones; approximately 70% of them occurred a single time. The top ten clones comprise under 5.5% of the sample.

Recombination joined TRBV10-3 with TRBJ1-5, with the identity of the D gene unclear. Sequencing was carried out using PBMCs. This receptor was taken from a man in his sixties in good health and CMV-seropositive. The bases are TGTGCCATCAGTGAGTCCCTGGGAGAGCGGCCCCAGCATTTT. It translates to CAISESLGERPQHF.